This TCR beta chain originates from a study of T cell responses to AZD1222 COVID-19 vaccine. Study overall: The analysis combined second doses at about 4 or about 12 weeks.

This CDR3 region has 16 residues. Trimming cost V 0 bases and J 3 bases, with 15 bases left between them. Germline V CDR1 and CDR2: SGHKS, YYEKEE (reference sequence). TCRdb's table, derived via immunoSEQ multiplex PCR, lists solely in-frame clones and lacks some. The data show over 70,000 clones, approximately 85% seen once. Study results and caveats: Nearly half of spike-specific TCRs reportedly target unmutated variant regions. Spike-spanning, vaccine-associated CD4 TCRs were dominant at 160-218 and 743-854. The study identified only five or six AZD1222 recipients as seropositive at baseline.

Notes on this clone: Its target is not known.

This sequence originates from an adult in good health. This material consisted of peripheral blood, taken on day 0 of AZD1222 vaccination. The rearrangement links TRBV5-5 to TRBJ1-1; perhaps TRBD1 as D (5 bases). The CDR3 here is CASSLASPRDDTEAFF. CDR3 bases: TGTGCCAGCAGCTTGGCTAGCCCCCGGGACGACACTGAAGCTTTCTTT.